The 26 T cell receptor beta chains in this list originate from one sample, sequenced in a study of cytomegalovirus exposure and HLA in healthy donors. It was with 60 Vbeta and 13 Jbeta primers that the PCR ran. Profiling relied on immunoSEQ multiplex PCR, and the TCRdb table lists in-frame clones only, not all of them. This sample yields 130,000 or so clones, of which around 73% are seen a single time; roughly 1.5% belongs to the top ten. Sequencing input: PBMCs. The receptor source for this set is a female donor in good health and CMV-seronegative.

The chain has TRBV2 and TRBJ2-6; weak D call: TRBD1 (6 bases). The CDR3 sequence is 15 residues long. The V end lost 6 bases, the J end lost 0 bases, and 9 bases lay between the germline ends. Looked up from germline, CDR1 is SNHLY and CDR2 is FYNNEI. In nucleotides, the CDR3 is TGTGCCAGCAGATTAGGGGGCTCTGGGGCCAACGTCCTGACTTTC. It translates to CASRLGGSGANVLTF.

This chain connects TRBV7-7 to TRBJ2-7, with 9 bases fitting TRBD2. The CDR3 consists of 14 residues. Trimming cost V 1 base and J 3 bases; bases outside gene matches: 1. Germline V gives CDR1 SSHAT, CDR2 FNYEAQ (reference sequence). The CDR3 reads CASSLGSGSYEQYF. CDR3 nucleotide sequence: TGTGCCAGCAGCTTAGGTAGCGGGAGCTACGAGCAGTACTTC.

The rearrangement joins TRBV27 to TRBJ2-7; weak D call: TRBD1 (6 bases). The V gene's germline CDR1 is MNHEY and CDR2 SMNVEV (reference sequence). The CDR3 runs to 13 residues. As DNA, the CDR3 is TGTCTGACGGGCAGGGGACCCTCCTACGAGCAGTACTTC. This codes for CLTGRGPSYEQYF.

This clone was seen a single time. The CDR3 loop is CASSIDLLDGYTF. DNA of the CDR3: TGTGCCAGTAGTATAGATCTATTGGATGGCTACACCTTC. This chain joins TRBV19 and TRBJ1-2; D ambiguous. The V end lost 0 bases, the J end lost 6 bases, and 8 bases lay between the germline ends. CDR3 length equals 13 residues. Looked up from germline, CDR1 is LNHDA and CDR2 is SQIVND (reference sequence).

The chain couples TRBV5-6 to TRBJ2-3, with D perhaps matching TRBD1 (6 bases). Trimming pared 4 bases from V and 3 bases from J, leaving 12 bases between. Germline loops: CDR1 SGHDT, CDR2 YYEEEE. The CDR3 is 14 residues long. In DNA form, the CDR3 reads TGTGCCAGCAGCGAGACAGGAATAACAGATACGCAGTATTTT. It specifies CASSETGITDTQYF.

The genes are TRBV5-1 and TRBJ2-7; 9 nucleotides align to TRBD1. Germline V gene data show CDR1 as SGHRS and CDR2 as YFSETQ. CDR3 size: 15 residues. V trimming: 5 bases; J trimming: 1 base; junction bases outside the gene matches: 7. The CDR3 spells CASSPRDRASYEQYF. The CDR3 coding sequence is TGCGCCAGCAGTCCACGGGACAGGGCTTCCTACGAGCAGTACTTC.

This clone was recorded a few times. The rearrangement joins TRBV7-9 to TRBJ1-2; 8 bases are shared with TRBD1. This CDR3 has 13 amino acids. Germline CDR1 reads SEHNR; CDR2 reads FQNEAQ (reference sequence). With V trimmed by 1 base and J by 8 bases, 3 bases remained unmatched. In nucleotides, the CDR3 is TGTGCCAGCAGCTTAGACAGGGGGAAAGGCTACACCTTC. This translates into CASSLDRGKGYTF.

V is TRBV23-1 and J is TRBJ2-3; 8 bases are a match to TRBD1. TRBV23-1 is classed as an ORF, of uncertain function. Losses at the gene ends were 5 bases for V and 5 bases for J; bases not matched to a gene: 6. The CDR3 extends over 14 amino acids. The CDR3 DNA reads TGCGCCAGCAGTACACCCGGGACAGGAGATACGCAGTATTTT. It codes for CASSTPGTGDTQYF.

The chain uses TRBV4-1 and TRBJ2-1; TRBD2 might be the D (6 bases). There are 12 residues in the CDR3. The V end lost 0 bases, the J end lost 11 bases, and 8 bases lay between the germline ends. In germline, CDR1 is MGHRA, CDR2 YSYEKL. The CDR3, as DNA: TGCGCCAGCAGCCAAGATCGGGAGAAGCAGTTCTTC. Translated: CASSQDREKQFF.

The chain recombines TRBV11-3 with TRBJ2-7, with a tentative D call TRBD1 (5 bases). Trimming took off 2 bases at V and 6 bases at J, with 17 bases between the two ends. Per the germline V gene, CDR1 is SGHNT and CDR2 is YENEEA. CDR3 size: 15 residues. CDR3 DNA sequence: TGTGCCAGCAGCTTAAATTACGGCAGGGAAGGCGAGCAGTACTTC. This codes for CASSLNYGREGEQYF.

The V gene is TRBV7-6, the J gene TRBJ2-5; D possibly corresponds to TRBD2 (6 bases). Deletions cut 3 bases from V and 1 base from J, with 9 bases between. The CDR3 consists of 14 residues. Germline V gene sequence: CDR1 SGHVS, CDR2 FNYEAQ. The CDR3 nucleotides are TGTGCCAGCAGCTTGGGGACTTCCCAAGAGACCCAGTACTTC. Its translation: CASSLGTSQETQYF.

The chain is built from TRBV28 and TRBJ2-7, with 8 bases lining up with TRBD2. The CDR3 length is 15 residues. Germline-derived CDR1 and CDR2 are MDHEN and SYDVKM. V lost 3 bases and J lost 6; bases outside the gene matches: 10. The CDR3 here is CASSFPIAGKSEQYF. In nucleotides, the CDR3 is TGTGCCAGCAGTTTCCCTATAGCGGGAAAGAGCGAGCAGTACTTC.

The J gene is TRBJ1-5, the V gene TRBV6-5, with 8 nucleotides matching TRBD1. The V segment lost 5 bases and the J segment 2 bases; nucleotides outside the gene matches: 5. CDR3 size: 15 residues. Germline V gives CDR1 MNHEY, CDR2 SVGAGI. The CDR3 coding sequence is TGTGCCAGCAGTACCCACAGGGGGGGCAATCAGCCCCAGCATTTT. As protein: CASSTHRGGNQPQHF.

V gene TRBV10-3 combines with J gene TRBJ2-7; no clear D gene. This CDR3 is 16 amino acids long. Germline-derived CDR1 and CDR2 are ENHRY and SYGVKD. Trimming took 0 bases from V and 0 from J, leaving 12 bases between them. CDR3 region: CAISESAGVSSYEQYF. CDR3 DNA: TGTGCCATCAGTGAGTCGGCAGGCGTCAGCTCCTACGAGCAGTACTTC.

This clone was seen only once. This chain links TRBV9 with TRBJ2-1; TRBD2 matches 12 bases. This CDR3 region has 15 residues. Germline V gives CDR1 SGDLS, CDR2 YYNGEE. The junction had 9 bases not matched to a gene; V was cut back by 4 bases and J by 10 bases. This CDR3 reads CASSPRLAGVREQFF. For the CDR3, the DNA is TGTGCCAGCAGCCCTAGACTAGCGGGAGTAAGAGAGCAGTTCTTC.

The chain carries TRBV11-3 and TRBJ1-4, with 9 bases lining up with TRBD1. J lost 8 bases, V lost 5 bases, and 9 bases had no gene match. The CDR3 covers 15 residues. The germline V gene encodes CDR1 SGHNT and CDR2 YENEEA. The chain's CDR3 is CASSRTGGEGEKLFF. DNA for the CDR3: TGTGCCAGCAGCCGTACAGGGGGCGAAGGGGAAAAACTGTTTTTT.

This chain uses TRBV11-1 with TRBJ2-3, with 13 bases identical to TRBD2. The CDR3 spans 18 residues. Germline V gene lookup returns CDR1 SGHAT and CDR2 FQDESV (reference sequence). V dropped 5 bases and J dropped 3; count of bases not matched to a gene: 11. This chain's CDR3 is CASSPWGLAGFTTDTQYF. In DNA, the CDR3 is TGTGCCAGCAGCCCCTGGGGACTAGCGGGATTCACTACAGATACGCAGTATTTT.

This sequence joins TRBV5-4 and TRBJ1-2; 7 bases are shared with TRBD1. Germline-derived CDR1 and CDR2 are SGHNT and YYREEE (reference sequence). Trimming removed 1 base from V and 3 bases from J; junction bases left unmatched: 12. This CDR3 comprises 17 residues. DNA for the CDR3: TGTGCCAGCAGCTTGCCGGGACAGCCCAAGGGGGACTATGGCTACACCTTC. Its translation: CASSLPGQPKGDYGYTF.

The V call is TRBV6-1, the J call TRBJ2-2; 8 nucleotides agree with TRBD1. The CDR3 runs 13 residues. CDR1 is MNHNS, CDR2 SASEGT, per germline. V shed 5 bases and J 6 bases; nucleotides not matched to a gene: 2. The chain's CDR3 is CASSLQGAGELFF. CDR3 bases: TGTGCCAGCAGTTTACAGGGGGCCGGGGAGCTGTTTTTT.

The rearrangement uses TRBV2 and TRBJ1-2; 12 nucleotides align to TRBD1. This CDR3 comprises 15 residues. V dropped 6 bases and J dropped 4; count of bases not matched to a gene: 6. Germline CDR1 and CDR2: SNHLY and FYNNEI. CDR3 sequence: CASREGQGAFYGYTF. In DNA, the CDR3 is TGTGCCAGCAGGGAGGGACAGGGGGCCTTCTATGGCTACACCTTC.

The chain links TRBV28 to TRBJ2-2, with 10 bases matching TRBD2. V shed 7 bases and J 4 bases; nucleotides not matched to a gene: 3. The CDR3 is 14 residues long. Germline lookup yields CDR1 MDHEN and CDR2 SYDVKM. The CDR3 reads CASTLAGVTGELFF. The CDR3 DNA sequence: TGTGCCAGCACTCTAGCGGGAGTCACCGGGGAGCTGTTTTTT. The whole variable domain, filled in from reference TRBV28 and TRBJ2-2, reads DVKVTQSSRYLVKRTGEKVFLECVQDMDHENMFWYRQDPGLGLRLIYFSYDVKMKEKGDIPEGYSVSREKKERFSLILESASTNQTSMYLCASTLAGVTGELFFGEGSRLTVL.

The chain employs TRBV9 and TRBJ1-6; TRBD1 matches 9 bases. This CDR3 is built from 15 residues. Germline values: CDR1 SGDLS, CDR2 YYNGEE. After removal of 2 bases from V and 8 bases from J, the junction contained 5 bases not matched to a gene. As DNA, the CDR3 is TGTGCCAGCAGCGTGGGACAGGGAGGGTATTCACCCCTCCACTTT. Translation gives CASSVGQGGYSPLHF.

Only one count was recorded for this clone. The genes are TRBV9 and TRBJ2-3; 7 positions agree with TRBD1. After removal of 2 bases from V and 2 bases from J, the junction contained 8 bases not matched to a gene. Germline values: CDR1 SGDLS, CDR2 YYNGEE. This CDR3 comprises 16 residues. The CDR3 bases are TGTGCCAGCAGCGTCCTAGTAGGGGGCAACACAGATACGCAGTATTTT. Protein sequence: CASSVLVGGNTDTQYF.

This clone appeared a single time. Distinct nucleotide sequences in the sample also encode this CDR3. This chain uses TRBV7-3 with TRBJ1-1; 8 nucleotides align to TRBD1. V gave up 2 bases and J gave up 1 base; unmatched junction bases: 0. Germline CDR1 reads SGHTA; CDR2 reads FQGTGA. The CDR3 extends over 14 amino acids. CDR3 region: CASSLGQGNTEAFF. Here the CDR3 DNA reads TGTGCCAGCAGCTTAGGACAGGGGAACACTGAAGCTTTCTTT.

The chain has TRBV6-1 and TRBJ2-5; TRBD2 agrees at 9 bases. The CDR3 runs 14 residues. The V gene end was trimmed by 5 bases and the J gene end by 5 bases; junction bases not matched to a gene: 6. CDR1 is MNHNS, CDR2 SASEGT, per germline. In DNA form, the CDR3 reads TGTGCCAGCAGTTGGCGGGAGGGTTGGGAGACCCAGTACTTC. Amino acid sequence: CASSWREGWETQYF.

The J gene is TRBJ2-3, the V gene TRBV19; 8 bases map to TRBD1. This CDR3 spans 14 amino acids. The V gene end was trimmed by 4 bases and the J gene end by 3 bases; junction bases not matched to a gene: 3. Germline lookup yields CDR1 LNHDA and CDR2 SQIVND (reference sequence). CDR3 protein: CASSTRTGTDTQYF. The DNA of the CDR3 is TGTGCCAGTAGTACCCGGACAGGGACAGATACGCAGTATTTT. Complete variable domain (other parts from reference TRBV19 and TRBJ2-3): DGGITQSPKYLFRKEGQNVTLSCEQNLNHDAMYWYRQDPGQGLRLIYYSQIVNDFQKGDIAEGYSVSREKKESFPLTVTSAQKNPTAFYLCASSTRTGTDTQYFGPGTRLTVL.